Listed below are T cell receptor beta chains from one sample, sequenced in a study of blood T cell repertoires in COVID-19. Profiling relied on immunoSEQ multiplex PCR, and the TCRdb table lists in-frame clones only, not all of them. The sample contains about 160,000 clones, 75% to 90% of which appear only once. Specimen: PBMCs or T cells enriched from blood (not recorded which). The receptors were sampled from a woman aged 55-69 years who had recovered from COVID-19. Both conserved end residues are part of each CDR3. The D gene is left open where the match is weak. Some rows mark clone size as missing; the rest say once, few, many or name a class of expanded clone.

cdr3_length | clone_size | j_call | d_call | v_call | cdr3_nt | cdr3_aa
13 | . | TRBJ1-2 | TRBD1 | TRBV18 | TGTGCCAGCTCACCGCGACAGGGTGGCGGCTACACCTTC | CASSPRQGGGYTF
13 | . | TRBJ1-1 | . | TRBV6-5 | TGTGCCAGCAGGGAGCCTGGGAACACTGAAGCTTTCTTT | CASREPGNTEAFF
14 | once | TRBJ1-2 | TRBD1 | TRBV14 | TGTGCCAGCAGCTCCCACAGGGGCGCCTATGGCTACACCTTC | CASSSHRGAYGYTF
16 | . | TRBJ2-1 | TRBD2 | TRBV6-4 | TGTGCCAGCAGTGACTCGTCGCGGGGGGATTACAATGAGCAGTTCTTC | CASSDSSRGDYNEQFF
12 | . | TRBJ1-1 | TRBD1 | TRBV29-1 | TGCAGCGGAGGGGGCTGGAACACTGAAGCTTTCTTT | CSGGGWNTEAFF
14 | few | TRBJ2-7 | . | TRBV5-8 | TGTGCCAGCGGGTTTCGCAGGGTGAGCTACGAGCAGTACTTC | CASGFRRVSYEQYF
14 | . | TRBJ2-5 | . | TRBV6-6 | TGTGCCAGCAGTTCACCGGGACTTGAAGAGACCCAGTACTTC | CASSSPGLEETQYF
15 | . | TRBJ2-1 | TRBD2 | TRBV5-1 | TGCGCCAGCAGCTTACTTCGGGGGGGCAGGGATGAGCAGTTCTTC | CASSLLRGGRDEQFF
17 | . | TRBJ2-1 | TRBD2 | TRBV4-1 | TGCGCCAGCAGGCACTTGAACCCTAGCGGGGGGGGGAATGAGCAGTTCTTC | CASRHLNPSGGGNEQFF
13 | . | TRBJ2-1 | . | TRBV7-5 | TGTGCCAGAAGCTTAGACGGGAGGAGTGAGCAGTTCTTC | CARSLDGRSEQFF
14 | . | TRBJ1-1 | TRBD1 | TRBV5-1 | TGCGCCAGCAGCTCGACAGGGTCTGAAACTGAAGCTTTCTTT | CASSSTGSETEAFF
14 | . | TRBJ1-6 | . | TRBV2 | TGTGCCAGCATGTTGAGCTCCTATAATTCACCCCTCCACTTT | CASMLSSYNSPLHF
13 | . | TRBJ1-5 | . | TRBV19 | TGTGCCAGTAGTATTGACAGAGATCAGCCCCAGCATTTT | CASSIDRDQPQHF
13 | . | TRBJ2-5 | . | TRBV7-3 | TGTGCCAGCAGCCCCGGGGTCTTGCAGACCCAGTACTTC | CASSPGVLQTQYF
15 | . | TRBJ1-2 | . | TRBV14 | TGTGCCAGCAGCGCCCTTTCCAGGGGAATTGGCGGCTACACCTTC | CASSALSRGIGGYTF
11 | . | TRBJ1-2 | . | TRBV29-1 | TGCAGCGTTCGCAGGGTGGAAGGCTACACCTTC | CSVRRVEGYTF
14 | . | TRBJ1-5 | . | TRBV5-6 | TGTGCCAGCAGCTTGTCGGGGGAGGTTCAGCCCCAGCATTTT | CASSLSGEVQPQHF
12 | . | TRBJ1-2 | . | TRBV11-2 | TGTGCCAGCAGCTCCCAGATAACTGGCTACACCTTC | CASSSQITGYTF
11 | . | TRBJ2-1 | . | TRBV6-5 | TGTGCCACCTCTAACGCGGATGAGCAGTTCTTC | CATSNADEQFF
16 | . | TRBJ1-4 | . | TRBV15 | TGTGCCACCAGCAGCCTCGGAGTTGCAACTAATGAAAAACTGTTTTTT | CATSSLGVATNEKLFF
14 | . | TRBJ1-1 | . | TRBV5-1 | TGCGCCAGCAGCCTTGGGACATTGAACACTGAAGCTTTCTTT | CASSLGTLNTEAFF
15 | . | TRBJ2-7 | . | TRBV5-1 | TGCGCCAGCAGCTGGTCAGAGACAGATCCCTACGAGCAGTACTTC | CASSWSETDPYEQYF
15 | . | TRBJ1-1 | . | TRBV5-6 | TGTGCCAGCAGCCGGTTTTCCTTCCAAAACACTGAAGCTTTCTTT | CASSRFSFQNTEAFF
15 | . | TRBJ2-5 | TRBD2 | TRBV5-1 | TGCGCCAGCAGGGTGGCTAGCGGGTTTCAAGAGACCCAGTACTTC | CASRVASGFQETQYF
15 | . | TRBJ2-2 | TRBD1 | TRBV7-2 | TGTGCCAGCAGCGAAGGGACAGGGCCGTCCGGGGAGCTGTTTTTT | CASSEGTGPSGELFF
16 | . | TRBJ2-7 | . | TRBV4-1 | TGCGCCAGCAGCCGTCAGGACGGGGAGAACACGAGGGAGCAGTACTTC | CASSRQDGENTREQYF
14 | . | TRBJ2-4 | . | TRBV2 | TGTGCCAGCACGGCACCGGGAACAAAAAACATTCAGTACTTC | CASTAPGTKNIQYF
16 | . | TRBJ1-1 | . | TRBV7-9 | TGTGCCAGCAGCTCCCCCGGCCCAATGGAGGACACTGAAGCTTTCTTT | CASSSPGPMEDTEAFF
17 | . | TRBJ2-1 | TRBD2 | TRBV5-1 | TGCGCCAGCAGCTTGAAACCCCTAGCGGGGATAGACAATGAGCAGTTCTTC | CASSLKPLAGIDNEQFF
13 | . | TRBJ2-3 | TRBD1 | TRBV10-2 | TGCGCCGGTAGGGACAGTCTCACAGATACGCAGTATTTT | CAGRDSLTDTQYF
13 | few | TRBJ2-5 | . | TRBV19 | TGTGCCAGTAGTCACAGGGACGGCGAGACCCAGTACTTC | CASSHRDGETQYF
17 | once | TRBJ2-3 | TRBD2 | TRBV5-1 | TGCGCCAGCAGCCCCTTAGCGGGGGCCACTAGCACAGATACGCAGTATTTT | CASSPLAGATSTDTQYF
15 | . | TRBJ2-5 | TRBD1 | TRBV9 | TGTGCCAGCAGCGTAGCCGGGACAGGGGTAGAGACCCAGTACTTC | CASSVAGTGVETQYF
16 | . | TRBJ2-4 | TRBD1 | TRBV4-1 | TGCGCCAGCAGCCAAGGGTTACAGGGGGTCAAAAACATTCAGTACTTC | CASSQGLQGVKNIQYF
12 | . | TRBJ2-7 | . | TRBV21-1 | TGTGCCAGCAGCAAAATGTTAGTGGAGCAGTACTTC | CASSKMLVEQYF
13 | . | TRBJ2-3 | TRBD1 | TRBV30 | TGTGCCTGGAGCAGGGACAGTCCAGATACGCAGTATTTT | CAWSRDSPDTQYF
15 | . | TRBJ2-1 | TRBD2 | TRBV27 | TGTGCCAGCGGATATAAGCGGGGGGATTACAATGAGCAGTTCTTC | CASGYKRGDYNEQFF
13 | . | TRBJ2-4 | . | TRBV20-1 | TGCAGTGCTAGTACCGGGTCCAAAAACATTCAGTACTTC | CSASTGSKNIQYF
15 | . | TRBJ2-3 | . | TRBV19 | TGTGCCAGTAGTATTTTGACAGGAGGCACAGATACGCAGTATTTT | CASSILTGGTDTQYF
15 | many | TRBJ1-5 | . | TRBV7-8 | TGTGCCAGCAGCTCCATAGACGGGATAGATCAGCCCCAGCATTTT | CASSSIDGIDQPQHF
14 | . | TRBJ2-3 | TRBD1 | TRBV11-3 | TGTGCCAGCAGCTTGGGGACAGATACAGATACGCAGTATTTT | CASSLGTDTDTQYF
15 | . | TRBJ1-2 | . | TRBV7-9 | TGTGCCAGCAGCTTAGAAGTCAGGGGCGAATATGGCTACACCTTC | CASSLEVRGEYGYTF
15 | . | TRBJ1-3 | TRBD1 | TRBV4-2 | TGTGCCAGCAGCCGGCACAGGGGGCCAGGAAACACCATATATTTT | CASSRHRGPGNTIYF
15 | . | TRBJ2-1 | . | TRBV6-1 | TGTGCCAGCAGTGAATGGACGGGGGAATACAATGAGCAGTTCTTC | CASSEWTGEYNEQFF
17 | . | TRBJ2-7 | TRBD2 | TRBV7-2 | TGTGCCAGCAGCTGGGGACTAGCGGGGGCCTTTTTCTACGAGCAGTACTTC | CASSWGLAGAFFYEQYF
18 | . | TRBJ1-4 | TRBD1 | TRBV11-3 | TGTGCCAGCAGCTTACCCCGACAGGGCCCCCCAACTAATGAAAAACTGTTTTTT | CASSLPRQGPPTNEKLFF
13 | . | TRBJ2-3 | TRBD2 | TRBV6-5 | TGTGCCAGCATGGGGACTAGCGCAGATACGCAGTATTTT | CASMGTSADTQYF